The clone carrying this T cell receptor beta chain showed up just once. Generated by immunoSEQ multiplex PCR, the TCRdb table keeps only in-frame clones and is missing some. The sample yields 280,000 or so clones, 90% seen once. The sample is drawn from a study of blood T cell repertoires in COVID-19. Germline assignment: CDR1 SGHDT and CDR2 YYEEEE. Trimming cost V 1 base and J 7 bases; bases outside gene matches: 12. This CDR3 is built from 17 residues. The clonotype was recovered from a woman under 30 with acute COVID-19. The chain recombines TRBV5-6 with TRBJ2-7; 12 positions match TRBD2. Material: PBMCs or T cells enriched from blood (not recorded which). The CDR3 DNA is TGTGCCAGCAGCTTGCCTCACGGACTAGCGGGATCTTGGGAGCAGTACTTC. This sequence encodes CASSLPHGLAGSWEQYF.